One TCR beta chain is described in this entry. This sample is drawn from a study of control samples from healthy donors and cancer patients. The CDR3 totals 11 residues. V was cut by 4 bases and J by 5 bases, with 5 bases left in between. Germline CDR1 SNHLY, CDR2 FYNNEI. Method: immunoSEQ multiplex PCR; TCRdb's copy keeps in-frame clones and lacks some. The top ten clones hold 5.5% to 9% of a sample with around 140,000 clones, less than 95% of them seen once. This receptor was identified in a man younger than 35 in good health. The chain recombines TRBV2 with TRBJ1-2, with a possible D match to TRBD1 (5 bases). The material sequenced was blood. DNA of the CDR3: TGTGCCAGCAGTGGACAGTATGGCTACACCTTC. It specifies CASSGQYGYTF.